This TCR beta chain was sequenced for a study of T cell changes during pregnancy in multiple sclerosis. Profiling relied on immunoSEQ multiplex PCR, and the TCRdb table lists in-frame clones only, not all of them. Of approximately 65,000 clones listed, over 95% are singletons. The V end lost 0 bases, the J end lost 0 bases, and 6 bases lay between the germline ends. The germline V gene encodes CDR1 ENHRY and CDR2 SYGVKD. The CDR3 totals 15 residues. The sample in question was CD8+ T cells from peripheral blood mononuclear cells, obtained after pregnancy. The sequence derives from a female donor with multiple sclerosis, enrolled in a pregnancy study. The chain is built from TRBV10-3 and TRBJ1-5; D is unresolved. The CDR3 sequence: CAISESRASNQPQHF. CDR3 DNA: TGTGCCATCAGTGAGTCGAGGGCTAGCAATCAGCCCCAGCATTTT.